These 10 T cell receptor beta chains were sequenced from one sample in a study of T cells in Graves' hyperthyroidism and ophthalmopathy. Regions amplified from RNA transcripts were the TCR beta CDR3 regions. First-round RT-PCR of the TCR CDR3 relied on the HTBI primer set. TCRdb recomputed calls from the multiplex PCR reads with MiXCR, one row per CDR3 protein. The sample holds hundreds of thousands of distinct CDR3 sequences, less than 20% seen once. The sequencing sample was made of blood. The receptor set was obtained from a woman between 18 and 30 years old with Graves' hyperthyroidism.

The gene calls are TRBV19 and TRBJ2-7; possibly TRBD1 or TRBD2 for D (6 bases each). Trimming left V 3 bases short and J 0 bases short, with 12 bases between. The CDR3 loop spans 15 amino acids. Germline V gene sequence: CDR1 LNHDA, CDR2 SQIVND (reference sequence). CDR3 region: CASSISWGASYEQYF. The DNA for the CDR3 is TGTGCCAGTAGTATCTCTTGGGGGGCCTCCTACGAGCAGTACTTC.

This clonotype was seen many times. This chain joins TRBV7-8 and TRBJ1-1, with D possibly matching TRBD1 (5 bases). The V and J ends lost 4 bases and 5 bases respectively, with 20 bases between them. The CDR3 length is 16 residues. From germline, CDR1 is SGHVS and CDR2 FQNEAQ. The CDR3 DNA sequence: TGTGCCAGCAGCTATAGCAGGGATATGGAAAATACTGAAGCTTTCTTT. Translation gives CASSYSRDMENTEAFF.

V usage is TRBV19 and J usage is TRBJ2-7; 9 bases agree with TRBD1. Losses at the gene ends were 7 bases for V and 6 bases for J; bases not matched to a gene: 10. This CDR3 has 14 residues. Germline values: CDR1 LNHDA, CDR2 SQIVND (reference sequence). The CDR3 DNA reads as TGTGCCAGTACCCCGGGACAGGGTTTTGGCGAGCAGTACTTC. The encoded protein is CASTPGQGFGEQYF.

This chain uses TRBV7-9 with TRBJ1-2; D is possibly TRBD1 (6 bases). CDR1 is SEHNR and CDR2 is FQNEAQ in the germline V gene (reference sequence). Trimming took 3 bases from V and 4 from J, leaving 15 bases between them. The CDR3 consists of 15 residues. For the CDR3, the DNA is TGTGCCAGCAGCTTTCTACAGGGCGTAGGCTATGGCTACACCTTC. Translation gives CASSFLQGVGYGYTF.

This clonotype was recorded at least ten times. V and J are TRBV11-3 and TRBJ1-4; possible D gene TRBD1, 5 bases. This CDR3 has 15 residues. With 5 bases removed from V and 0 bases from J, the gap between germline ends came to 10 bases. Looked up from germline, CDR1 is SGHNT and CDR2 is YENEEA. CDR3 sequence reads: CASSPGHATNEKLFF. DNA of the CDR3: TGTGCCAGCAGCCCTGGACATGCAACTAATGAAAAACTGTTTTTT.

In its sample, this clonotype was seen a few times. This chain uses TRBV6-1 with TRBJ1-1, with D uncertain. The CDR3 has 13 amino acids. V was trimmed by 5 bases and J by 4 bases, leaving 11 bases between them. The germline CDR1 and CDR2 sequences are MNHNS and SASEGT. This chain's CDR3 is CASSYGLSTEAFF. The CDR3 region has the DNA TGTGCCAGCAGTTATGGCTTATCCACTGAAGCTTTCTTT.

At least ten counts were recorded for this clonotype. The CDR3: CASSPVGTGGSETQYF. The CDR3 region has the DNA TGTGCCAGCAGCCCAGTAGGGACAGGGGGCTCGGAGACCCAGTACTTC. V gene TRBV11-2 combines with J gene TRBJ2-5; 12 positions match TRBD1. V gave up 5 bases and J gave up 5 bases; unmatched junction bases: 9. CDR3 length equals 16 residues. Germline CDR1 is SGHAT and CDR2 is FQNNGV.

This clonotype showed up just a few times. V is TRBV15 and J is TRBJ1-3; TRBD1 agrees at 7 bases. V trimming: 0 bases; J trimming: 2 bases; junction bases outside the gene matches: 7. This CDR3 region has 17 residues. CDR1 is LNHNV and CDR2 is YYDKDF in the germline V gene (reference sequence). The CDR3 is CATSRDSTQGAGNTIYF. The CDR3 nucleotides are TGTGCCACCAGCAGAGATTCTACCCAGGGGGCTGGAAACACCATATATTTT.

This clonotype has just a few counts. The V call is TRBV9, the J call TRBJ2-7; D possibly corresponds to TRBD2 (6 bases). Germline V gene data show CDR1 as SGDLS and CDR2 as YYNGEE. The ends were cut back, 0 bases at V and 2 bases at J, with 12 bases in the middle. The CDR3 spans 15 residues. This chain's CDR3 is CASSVDGGAAYEQYF. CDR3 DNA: TGTGCCAGCAGCGTAGACGGCGGGGCCGCCTACGAGCAGTACTTC.

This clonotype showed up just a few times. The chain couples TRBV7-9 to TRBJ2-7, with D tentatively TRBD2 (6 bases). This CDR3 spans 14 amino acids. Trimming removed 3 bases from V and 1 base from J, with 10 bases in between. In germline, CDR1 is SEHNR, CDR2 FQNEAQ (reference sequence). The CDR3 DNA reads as TGTGCCAGCAGCTTCCCGGGAGATTCCTACGAGCAGTACTTC. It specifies CASSFPGDSYEQYF.